A single sample gave rise to the 18 T cell receptor beta chains below, sequenced in a study of shared clonotypes between healthy human individuals. TCRdb's table, derived via immunoSEQ multiplex PCR, lists solely in-frame clones and lacks some. The repertoire has roughly 1 million clones, 65% to 80% of them found once; the top ten carry approximately 1.3%. The sequenced sample consisted of memory CD4+ T cells sorted from blood. Indicated subset: CD45RA-negative fraction. The receptors originated from a man in his late teens or twenties in good health.

The chain carries TRBV6-5 and TRBJ2-3, with 9 bases aligning to TRBD1. Trimming cost V 5 bases and J 4 bases; bases outside gene matches: 7. The CDR3 spans 15 residues. Germline V CDR1 and CDR2: MNHEY, SVGAGI. The CDR3 DNA is TGTGCCAGCAGTGGCAGGGACAGGGAGGCAGATACGCAGTATTTT. This gives the protein CASSGRDREADTQYF.

The chain links TRBV5-1 to TRBJ2-7, with D possibly TRBD1 on 6 matching bases. V lost 1 base and J 7 bases, leaving 15 bases between the germline ends. Germline CDR1 reads SGHRS; CDR2 reads YFSETQ. CDR3 size: 14 residues. The CDR3 reads CASSLTGLGVEQYF. CDR3 sequence (DNA): TGCGCCAGCAGCTTGACAGGGCTGGGGGTGGAGCAGTACTTC.

The genes are TRBV10-1 and TRBJ2-7; perhaps TRBD1 as D (5 bases). Germline values: CDR1 WNHNN, CDR2 SYGVQD (reference sequence). This CDR3 has 14 residues. V lost 0 bases and J 2 bases, leaving 8 bases between the germline ends. The CDR3 sequence is CASSESTVPYEQYF. CDR3 nucleotide sequence: TGCGCCAGCAGTGAGTCGACAGTTCCCTACGAGCAGTACTTC.

This chain uses TRBV27 with TRBJ1-5; 9 bases match TRBD1. Trimming took 4 bases from V and 2 from J; bases not matched to a gene: 6. The CDR3 extends over 16 amino acids. The germline CDR1 and CDR2 sequences are MNHEY and SMNVEV (reference sequence). The CDR3 DNA sequence: TGTGCCAGCAGTTCAATTACAGGGGGCGGCAATCAGCCCCAGCATTTT. Its protein is CASSSITGGGNQPQHF.

This clone appeared a few times. The chain couples TRBV28 to TRBJ1-5; D gene ambiguous. Between the trimmed V and J ends, which lost 1 base and 1 base, there was a span of 14 bases. There are 17 residues in the CDR3. The germline V gene has CDR1 MDHEN and CDR2 SYDVKM. CDR3: CASSLSPMGLSNQPQHF. CDR3 in DNA: TGTGCCAGCAGTTTATCCCCGATGGGGTTGAGCAATCAGCCCCAGCATTTT.

The chain employs TRBV5-4 and TRBJ1-2; tentatively, D is TRBD1 (5 bases). Germline CDR1 and CDR2: SGHNT and YYREEE (reference sequence). V was shortened by 4 bases and J by 4 bases, with 11 bases between the two germline ends. The CDR3 has 13 amino acids. CDR3: CASSEGTSYGYTF. The CDR3 DNA is TGTGCCAGCAGCGAAGGGACTTCCTATGGCTACACCTTC.

J is TRBJ2-5 and V is TRBV5-4; D unresolved. CDR1 is SGHNT and CDR2 is YYREEE in the germline V gene (reference sequence). The V end was cut by 0 bases, the J end by 5 bases, with 11 bases between. This CDR3 spans 14 amino acids. This chain's CDR3 is CASSLDGPGETQYF. As DNA, the CDR3 is TGTGCCAGCAGCTTGGACGGACCCGGGGAGACCCAGTACTTC.

The chain carries TRBV11-2 and TRBJ2-2; D may be TRBD1 (5 bases). CDR1 and CDR2 from the germline V gene are SGHAT and FQNNGV. The CDR3 is 15 amino acids. Trimming cost V 3 bases and J 4 bases, with 12 bases left between them. The CDR3 bases are TGTGCCAGCAGCTTGGCAGGGTGGGGCACCGGGGAGCTGTTTTTT. Translating it yields CASSLAGWGTGELFF. Together with reference TRBV11-2 and TRBJ2-2, the CDR3 gives the full variable domain: EAGVAQSPRYKIIEKRQSVAFWCNPISGHATLYWYQQILGQGPKLLIQFQNNGVVDDSQLPKDRFSAERLKGVDSTLKIQPAKLEDSAVYLCASSLAGWGTGELFFGEGSRLTVL.

The chain recombines TRBV28 with TRBJ1-2; unclear D gene. Germline V CDR1 and CDR2: MDHEN, SYDVKM. The CDR3 spans 13 residues. Trimming left V 2 bases short and J 5 bases short, with 9 bases between. The CDR3 region is CASSLRSGYGYTF. As DNA, the CDR3 is TGTGCCAGCAGTTTAAGGAGCGGGTATGGCTACACCTTC.

The chain joins TRBV25-1 to TRBJ1-2, with a possible D match to TRBD1 (5 bases). Germline-derived CDR1 and CDR2 are MGHDK and SYGVNS. The V and J ends lost 3 bases and 7 bases respectively, with 12 bases between them. CDR3 length: 13 residues. The CDR3 protein is CASSDYPGLGYTF. The CDR3 coding sequence is TGTGCCAGCAGTGACTATCCAGGGCTTGGCTACACCTTC.

This clone showed up just a few times. This specimen includes other DNA sequences encoding the same CDR3. The chain employs TRBV10-3 and TRBJ1-5, with D uncertain. The V end lost 3 bases, the J end lost 3 bases, and 6 bases lay between the germline ends. The CDR3 is 13 amino acids. Per germline, CDR1 ENHRY and CDR2 SYGVKD. The CDR3: CAISEDSNQPQHF. CDR3 DNA: TGTGCCATCAGTGAAGATTCCAATCAGCCCCAGCATTTT.

The genes are TRBV5-1 and TRBJ2-3; TRBD1 might be the D (6 bases). The CDR3 consists of 13 residues. The germline V and J ends were trimmed by 9 bases and 6 bases, with 17 bases remaining between them. Germline V gives CDR1 SGHRS, CDR2 YFSETQ. The CDR3 nucleotides are TGCGCCACCACCAGGGGAGAAGAGGATACGCAGTATTTT. It yields the protein CATTRGEEDTQYF.

With respect to this clone: The same CDR3 can be traced to other DNA sequences in this sample. This chain uses TRBV5-4 with TRBJ1-2; 7 bases line up with TRBD1. CDR1 and CDR2 from the germline V gene are SGHNT and YYREEE (reference sequence). The ends lost 5 bases at V and 2 bases at J; junction bases unmatched: 3. The CDR3 loop spans 13 amino acids. CDR3 sequence (DNA): TGTGCCAGCAGACCACAGGGGAACTATGGCTACACCTTC. Its protein is CASRPQGNYGYTF. The variable domain in full, with the rest retrieved from reference TRBV5-4 and TRBJ1-2, is ETGVTQSPTHLIKTRGQQVTLRCSSQSGHNTVSWYQQALGQGPQFIFQYYREEENGRGNFPPRFSGLQFPNYSSELNVNALELDDSALYLCASRPQGNYGYTFGSGTRLTVV.

V gene TRBV5-1 combines with J gene TRBJ2-7; D could derive from TRBD1 or TRBD2 (5 bases each). The CDR3 has 15 amino acids. CDR1 is SGHRS, CDR2 YFSETQ, per germline. Trimming cost V 4 bases and J 0 bases, with 14 bases left between them. DNA of the CDR3: TGCGCCAGCAGCCCGGGACGGGCCGTCTCCTACGAGCAGTACTTC. Its protein is CASSPGRAVSYEQYF.

The genes are TRBV18 and TRBJ2-1; TRBD2 might be the D (5 bases). V lost 6 bases and J 2 bases, leaving 11 bases between the germline ends. CDR1 and CDR2 (germline): KGHSH, LQKENI. CDR3 length: 14 residues. CDR3 in amino acids: CASSIGGTYNEQFF. The CDR3 region has the DNA TGTGCCAGCTCGATCGGAGGTACCTACAATGAGCAGTTCTTC. Together with reference TRBV18 and TRBJ2-1, the CDR3 gives the full variable domain: NAGVMQNPRHLVRRRGQEARLRCSPMKGHSHVYWYRQLPEEGLKFMVYLQKENIIDESGMPKERFSAEFPKEGPSILRIQQVVRGDSAAYFCASSIGGTYNEQFFGPGTRLTVL.

This chain joins TRBV7-2 and TRBJ1-4; 11 bases match TRBD1. The V segment lost 5 bases and the J segment 3 bases; nucleotides outside the gene matches: 8. CDR3 length: 17 amino acids. Germline-derived CDR1 and CDR2 are SGHTA and FQGNSA. The CDR3 coding sequence is TGTGCCAGCAGCGAAAAAGGACAGGGGGCTTCTAATGAAAAACTGTTTTTT. Residues: CASSEKGQGASNEKLFF.

Of note for this clone: This CDR3 is also generated by other DNA sequences in the sample. V usage is TRBV19 and J usage is TRBJ1-6; 7 bases are a match to TRBD1. Per germline, CDR1 LNHDA and CDR2 SQIVND (reference sequence). CDR3 length equals 15 residues. V shed 3 bases, J shed 6 bases, and the junction held 5 bases outside the gene matches. The CDR3 reads CASSIGAGGNSPLHF. The CDR3 coding sequence is TGTGCCAGTAGTATCGGGGCAGGGGGTAATTCACCCCTCCACTTT.

This rearrangement joins TRBV28 to TRBJ1-1; D is possibly TRBD1 (5 bases). CDR1 is MDHEN and CDR2 is SYDVKM in the germline V gene. CDR3 length: 12 residues. V was clipped by 6 bases and J by 7 bases, with 12 bases between them. In DNA, the CDR3 is TGTGCCAGCAGGCGGACACTGGGTGAAGCTTTCTTT. Residues: CASRRTLGEAFF.